One sample yielded the 21 T cell receptor beta chains listed below, sequenced in a study of blood T cell repertoires in COVID-19. Profiled with immunoSEQ multiplex PCR; TCRdb holds only in-frame clones, not every one. This sample has just over 300,000 clones, with 90% found just once. Sample: PBMCs or T cells enriched from blood (not recorded which). Receptor source: a woman between 18 and 29 years old with acute COVID-19.

CDR3: CASSLRRDRDRGQPQHF. The CDR3 DNA reads as TGTGCCAGCAGCTTACGACGTGACAGGGACCGGGGTCAGCCCCAGCATTTT. V is TRBV5-6 and J is TRBJ1-5, with 7 nucleotides matching TRBD1. The CDR3 sequence is 17 residues long. The V and J ends lost 2 bases and 6 bases, in that order; junction bases with no gene match: 14. Germline values: CDR1 SGHDT, CDR2 YYEEEE.

The rearrangement joins TRBV11-2 to TRBJ1-1; TRBD1 might be the D (5 bases). Germline-derived CDR1 and CDR2 are SGHAT and FQNNGV. This CDR3 region has 13 residues. Between the trimmed V and J ends, which lost 4 bases and 8 bases, there was a span of 14 bases. The CDR3 coding sequence is TGTGCCAGCAGCTCCCCCCAGGGACTCGAAGCTTTCTTT. This sequence encodes CASSSPQGLEAFF.

The chain uses TRBV5-5 and TRBJ1-1, with no clear D. This CDR3 has 11 residues. Germline V gives CDR1 SGHKS, CDR2 YYEKEE (reference sequence). The germline V and J ends were trimmed by 3 bases and 3 bases, with 3 bases remaining between them. Written as DNA, the CDR3 is TGTGCCAGCAGCTCCTACACTGAAGCTTTCTTT. This codes for CASSSYTEAFF.

The chain employs TRBV10-2 and TRBJ1-2; the match to TRBD1 covers 10 bases. Germline trimming cut 0 bases from V and 13 bases from J; bases unmatched to any gene: 11. Per germline, CDR1 WSHSY and CDR2 SAAADI. CDR3 length equals 15 residues. CDR3 loop: CASSESTSDRGRSTF. CDR3 coding DNA: TGCGCCAGCAGTGAGTCCACGTCTGACAGGGGGCGATCCACCTTC.

V usage is TRBV29-1 and J usage is TRBJ2-1; TRBD1 aligns across 8 bases. After removal of 6 bases from V and 8 bases from J, the junction contained 3 bases not matched to a gene. The CDR3 sequence is 11 residues long. Germline V gene data show CDR1 as SQVTM and CDR2 as ANQGSEA. CDR3 DNA sequence: TGCAGCGTGTACAGGGGGTATGAGCAGTTCTTC. This translates into CSVYRGYEQFF.

V usage is TRBV12-5 and J usage is TRBJ2-7; TRBD2 matches 7 bases. This CDR3 spans 14 amino acids. J lost 6 bases, V lost 0 bases, and 5 bases had no gene match. Germline V gene sequence: CDR1 LGHNT, CDR2 FRNRAP. CDR3 loop: CASGLVQWGGEQYF. CDR3 sequence (DNA): TGTGCTAGTGGTTTGGTACAATGGGGGGGCGAGCAGTACTTC.

This chain uses TRBV5-1 with TRBJ2-1; 9 positions match TRBD1. Losses at the gene ends were 2 bases for V and 12 bases for J; bases not matched to a gene: 6. This CDR3 is 13 amino acids long. Germline V gene lookup returns CDR1 SGHRS and CDR2 YFSETQ. The CDR3 bases are TGCGCCAGCAGCTTAGGGACAGGGAACGGGCAGTTCTTC. Translation: CASSLGTGNGQFF. The full variable domain, its missing parts supplied by reference TRBV5-1 and TRBJ2-1, is KAGVTQTPRYLIKTRGQQVTLSCSPISGHRSVSWYQQTPGQGLQFLFEYFSETQRNKGNFPGRFSGRQFSNSRSEMNVSTLELGDSALYLCASSLGTGNGQFFGPGTRLTVL.

This chain joins TRBV28 and TRBJ2-7; TRBD1 aligns across 7 bases. Per the germline V gene, CDR1 is MDHEN and CDR2 is SYDVKM. The CDR3 runs to 17 residues. With 5 bases clipped from V and 2 bases from J, the junction kept 15 bases outside the gene matches. CDR3 amino acids: CASSPRGRTGRTYEQYF. The DNA of the CDR3 is TGTGCCAGCAGTCCTAGGGGTCGGACAGGACGAACCTACGAGCAGTACTTC.

V gene TRBV27 combines with J gene TRBJ2-3; 8 positions agree with TRBD2. CDR1 and CDR2 (germline): MNHEY, SMNVEV (reference sequence). This CDR3 region has 17 residues. The J segment lost 0 bases and the V segment lost 5 bases, leaving 10 bases of the junction unmatched. The CDR3 region has the DNA TGTGCCAGCAGTCCACGCGCACTAGCGGTTAGCACAGATACGCAGTATTTT. Translation: CASSPRALAVSTDTQYF.

The chain has TRBV28 and TRBJ1-5; D uncertain. This CDR3 is built from 13 residues. Between the trimmed V and J ends, which lost 7 bases and 0 bases, there was a span of 7 bases. Germline-derived CDR1 and CDR2 are MDHEN and SYDVKM. The CDR3 DNA sequence: TGTGCCAGCACCCGGGGTAGCAATCAGCCCCAGCATTTT. Translated, it gives CASTRGSNQPQHF.

A few counts support this clone. This rearrangement joins TRBV3-1 (or the pseudogene TRBV3-2) to TRBJ1-2, with 9 bases that match TRBD1. This CDR3 is 15 amino acids long. After removal of 6 bases from V and 0 bases from J, the junction contained 5 bases not matched to a gene. Germline-derived CDR1 and CDR2 are LGHDT and YNNKEL (reference sequence). The CDR3 DNA sequence: TGTGCCAGCAGGGCCCGGGACAGGGCTAACTATGGCTACACCTTC. This encodes CASRARDRANYGYTF.

This clone appeared once. The J gene is TRBJ2-5, the V gene TRBV14, with a weak D call TRBD1 (5 bases). This CDR3 contains 13 residues. Germline values: CDR1 SGHDN, CDR2 FVKESK. V was cut by 4 bases and J by 1 base, with 7 bases left in between. This CDR3 reads CASSRQFQETQYF. The CDR3 DNA reads TGTGCCAGCAGCCGACAGTTCCAAGAGACCCAGTACTTC. Variable domain in full (rest from reference TRBV14 and TRBJ2-5): EAGVTQFPSHSVIEKGQTVTLRCDPISGHDNLYWYRRVMGKEIKFLLHFVKESKQDESGMPNNRFLAERTGGTYSTLKVQPAELEDSGVYFCASSRQFQETQYFGPGTRLLVL.

This sequence joins TRBV7-2 and TRBJ2-3, with D tentatively TRBD2 (6 bases). Trimming pared 5 bases from V and 0 bases from J, leaving 24 bases between. Germline CDR1 reads SGHTA; CDR2 reads FQGNSA. This CDR3 is 19 amino acids long. The CDR3 DNA follows: TGTGCCAGCAGCAAACCTCGGGGGACTTCTCAAGGGAGCACAGATACGCAGTATTTT. Translation: CASSKPRGTSQGSTDTQYF.

The chain links TRBV4-1 to TRBJ1-1; D call uncertain. Germline V gene data show CDR1 as MGHRA and CDR2 as YSYEKL. Deletions cut 3 bases from V and 3 bases from J, with 8 bases between. The length of the CDR3 is 13 residues. CDR3 loop: CASSHLPDTEAFF. CDR3 nucleotide sequence: TGCGCCAGCAGCCACCTACCGGACACTGAAGCTTTCTTT.

This chain connects TRBV28 to TRBJ2-7; TRBD2 is a possible D gene (5 bases). The CDR3 spans 14 residues. Between the trimmed V and J ends, which lost 7 bases and 0 bases, there was a span of 13 bases. Germline-derived CDR1 and CDR2 are MDHEN and SYDVKM. In nucleotides, the CDR3 is TGTGCCAGCATGAAGGGTACTAGCTCCTACGAGCAGTACTTC. Its translation: CASMKGTSSYEQYF.

This chain joins TRBV6-5 and TRBJ2-7, with 9 bases identical to TRBD1. Germline trimming cut 10 bases from V and 5 bases from J; bases unmatched to any gene: 9. CDR1 MNHEY and CDR2 SVGAGI come from the germline V gene. The CDR3 sequence is 13 residues long. CDR3 DNA sequence: TGTGCCATCGGTCGTAGACAGGGGGACGAGCAGTACTTC. The encoded protein is CAIGRRQGDEQYF.

J is TRBJ1-1 and V is TRBV5-1, with D perhaps matching TRBD1 (6 bases). Germline lookup yields CDR1 SGHRS and CDR2 YFSETQ. The V end lost 4 bases, the J end lost 4 bases, and 14 bases lay between the germline ends. CDR3 size: 14 residues. The CDR3 bases are TGCGCCAGCAGCCGCACAGGGTCGGTCACTGAAGCTTTCTTT. This gives the protein CASSRTGSVTEAFF.

The rearrangement joins TRBV21-1 to TRBJ2-2; the tabulated D call, TRBD1, remains unverified against the DNA. TRBV21-1 corresponds to a pseudogene. CDR3 size: 20 residues. CDR3 coding DNA: TGTGCCAGCAGCAAACGGGAGACAGGGGTCGGACCGGTGAACACCGGGGAGCTGTTTTTT. Encoded protein: CASSKRETGVGPVNTGELFF.

The rearrangement uses TRBV11-2 and TRBJ2-7; D may be TRBD1 (5 bases). V gave up 4 bases and J gave up 5 bases, with 9 bases separating them. The CDR3 sequence is 12 residues long. Per the germline V gene, CDR1 is SGHAT and CDR2 is FQNNGV. The CDR3 region has the DNA TGTGCCAGCAGCTCAGGGTATGACGAGCAGTACTTC. Its translation is CASSSGYDEQYF. Full variable domain (rest looked up from reference TRBV11-2 and TRBJ2-7): EAGVAQSPRYKIIEKRQSVAFWCNPISGHATLYWYQQILGQGPKLLIQFQNNGVVDDSQLPKDRFSAERLKGVDSTLKIQPAKLEDSAVYLCASSSGYDEQYFGPGTRLTVT.

This chain uses TRBV27 with TRBJ2-5; weak D call: TRBD2 (6 bases). CDR1 is MNHEY, CDR2 SMNVEV, per germline (reference sequence). V was pared by 5 bases and J by 5 bases, with 15 bases between. This CDR3 region has 14 residues. Written as DNA, the CDR3 is TGTGCCAGCAGTCGACCCGTGGCGGGGGAGACCCAGTACTTC. Encoded protein: CASSRPVAGETQYF.

The chain has TRBV28 and TRBJ1-2, with D uncertain. The V end was cut by 7 bases, the J end by 6 bases, with 12 bases between. Germline CDR1 reads MDHEN; CDR2 reads SYDVKM. This CDR3 is built from 12 residues. The CDR3 DNA reads as TGTGCCAGCAACCTGGGCAGTGATGGCTACACCTTC. This translates into CASNLGSDGYTF.